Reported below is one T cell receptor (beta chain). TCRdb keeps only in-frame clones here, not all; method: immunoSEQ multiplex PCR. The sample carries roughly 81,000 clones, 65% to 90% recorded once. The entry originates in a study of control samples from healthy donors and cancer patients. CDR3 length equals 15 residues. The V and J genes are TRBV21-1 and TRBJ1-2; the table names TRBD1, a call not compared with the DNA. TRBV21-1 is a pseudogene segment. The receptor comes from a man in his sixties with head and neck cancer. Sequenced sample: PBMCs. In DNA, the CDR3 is TGTGCCAGCAGCAAAGGCAGGCGACCAAACTATGGCTACACCTTC. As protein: CASSKGRRPNYGYTF.